Presented here are 2 T cell receptor beta chains from one specimen sequenced in a study of shared clonotypes between healthy human individuals. The table came from immunoSEQ multiplex PCR; TCRdb's copy has only in-frame clones and leaves some out. The table has about 2.4 million clones, roughly 93% seen once. The specimen sequenced was naive CD4+ T cells from PBMCs. As for subset: CD45RA+ positively selected. These TCRs come from a man between 18 and 29 years old in good health. Some clones in this sample may be carry-over from other donors' samples.

The V call is TRBV2, the J call TRBJ2-7; 12 nucleotides line up with TRBD2. V lost 6 bases and J lost 0; bases outside the gene matches: 9. The germline V gene has CDR1 SNHLY and CDR2 FYNNEI. The CDR3 contains 17 residues. Written as DNA, the CDR3 is TGTGCCAGCAGAGGACTAGCGGGAAACCAATTCTCCTACGAGCAGTACTTC. Its translation: CASRGLAGNQFSYEQYF.

This chain connects TRBV28 to TRBJ2-1, with TRBD1 matching over 7 bases. Germline values: CDR1 MDHEN, CDR2 SYDVKM. V lost 8 bases, J lost 7 bases, and 8 bases stayed unmatched. This CDR3 is 13 amino acids long. The CDR3 region has the DNA TGTGCCAGCGGAAGACAGGGTTTGAATGAGCAGTTCTTC. This sequence encodes CASGRQGLNEQFF.